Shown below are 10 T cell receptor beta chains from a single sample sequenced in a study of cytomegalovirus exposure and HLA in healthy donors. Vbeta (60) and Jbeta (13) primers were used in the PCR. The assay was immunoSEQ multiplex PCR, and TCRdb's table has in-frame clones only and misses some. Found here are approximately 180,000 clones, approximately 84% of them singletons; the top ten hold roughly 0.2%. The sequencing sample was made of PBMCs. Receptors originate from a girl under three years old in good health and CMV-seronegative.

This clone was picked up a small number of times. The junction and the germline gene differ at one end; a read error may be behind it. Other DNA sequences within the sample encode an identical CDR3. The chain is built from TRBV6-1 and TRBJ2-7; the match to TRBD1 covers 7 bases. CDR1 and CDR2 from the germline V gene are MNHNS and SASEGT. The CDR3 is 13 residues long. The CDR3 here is CASRDRVSYEQYF. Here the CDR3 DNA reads TGTGCCAGCCGTGACAGGGTATCGTACGAGCAGTACTTC.

The CDR3 region has the DNA TGTGCCAGCAGCCAAGAGGACAGGTCTAACTATGGCTACACCTTC. It codes for CASSQEDRSNYGYTF. The chain is built from TRBV14 and TRBJ1-2; 7 bases map to TRBD1. J lost 0 bases, V lost 0 bases, and 1 base had no gene match. Germline CDR1 reads SGHDN; CDR2 reads FVKESK. The CDR3 is 15 residues long.

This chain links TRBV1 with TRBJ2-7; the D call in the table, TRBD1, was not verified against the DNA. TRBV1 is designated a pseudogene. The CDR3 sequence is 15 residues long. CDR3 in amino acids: CTSRAQWDSSYEQYF. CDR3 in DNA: TGCACCAGCAGAGCACAGTGGGACAGCTCCTACGAGCAGTACTTC.

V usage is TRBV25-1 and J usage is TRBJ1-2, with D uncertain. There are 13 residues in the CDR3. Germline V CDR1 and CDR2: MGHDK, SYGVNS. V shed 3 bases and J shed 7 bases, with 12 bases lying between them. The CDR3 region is CASSDLYGGGYTF. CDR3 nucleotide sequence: TGTGCCAGCAGTGACCTGTATGGAGGTGGCTACACCTTC.

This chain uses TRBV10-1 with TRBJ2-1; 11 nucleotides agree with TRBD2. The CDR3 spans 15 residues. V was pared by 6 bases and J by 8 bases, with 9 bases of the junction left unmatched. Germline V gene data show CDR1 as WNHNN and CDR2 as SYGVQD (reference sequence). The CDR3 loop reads CASRELAGVSHEQFF. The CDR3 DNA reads TGCGCCAGCAGGGAACTAGCGGGAGTTTCCCATGAGCAGTTCTTC.

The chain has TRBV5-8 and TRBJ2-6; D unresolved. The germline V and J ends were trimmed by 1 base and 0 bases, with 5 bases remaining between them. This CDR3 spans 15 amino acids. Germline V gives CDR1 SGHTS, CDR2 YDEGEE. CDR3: CASSLTNSGANVLTF. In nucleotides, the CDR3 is TGTGCCAGCAGCTTGACAAACTCTGGGGCCAACGTCCTGACTTTC.

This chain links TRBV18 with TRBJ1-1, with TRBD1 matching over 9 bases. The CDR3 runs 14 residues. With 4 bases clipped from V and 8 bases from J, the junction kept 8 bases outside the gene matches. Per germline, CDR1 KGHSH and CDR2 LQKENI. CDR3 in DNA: TGTGCCAGCTCACTGGGGACAGGGCGGTTGGAAGCTTTCTTT. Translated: CASSLGTGRLEAFF.

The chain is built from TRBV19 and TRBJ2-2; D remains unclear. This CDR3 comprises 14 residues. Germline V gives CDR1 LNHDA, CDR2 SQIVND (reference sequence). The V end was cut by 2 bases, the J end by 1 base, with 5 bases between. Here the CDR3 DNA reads TGTGCCAGTAGTATACGACTGAACACCGGGGAGCTGTTTTTT. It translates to CASSIRLNTGELFF.

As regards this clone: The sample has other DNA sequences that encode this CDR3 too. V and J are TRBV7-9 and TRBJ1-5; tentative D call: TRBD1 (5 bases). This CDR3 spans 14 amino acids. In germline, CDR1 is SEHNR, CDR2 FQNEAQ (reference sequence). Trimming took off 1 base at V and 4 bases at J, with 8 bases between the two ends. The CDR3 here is CASSLGGGNQPQHF. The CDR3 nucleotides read TGTGCCAGCAGCTTAGGGGGGGGGAATCAGCCCCAGCATTTT. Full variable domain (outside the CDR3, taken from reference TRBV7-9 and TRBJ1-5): DTGVSQNPRHKITKRGQNVTFRCDPISEHNRLYWYRQTLGQGPEFLTYFQNEAQLEKSRLLSDRFSAERPKGSFSTLEIQRTEQGDSAMYLCASSLGGGNQPQHFGDGTRLSIL.

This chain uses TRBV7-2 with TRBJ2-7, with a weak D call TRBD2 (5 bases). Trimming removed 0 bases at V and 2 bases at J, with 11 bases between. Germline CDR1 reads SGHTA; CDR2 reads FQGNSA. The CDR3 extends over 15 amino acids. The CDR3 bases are TGTGCCAGCAGCTTAGCAGGACTCGAACCCTACGAGCAGTACTTC. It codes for CASSLAGLEPYEQYF.